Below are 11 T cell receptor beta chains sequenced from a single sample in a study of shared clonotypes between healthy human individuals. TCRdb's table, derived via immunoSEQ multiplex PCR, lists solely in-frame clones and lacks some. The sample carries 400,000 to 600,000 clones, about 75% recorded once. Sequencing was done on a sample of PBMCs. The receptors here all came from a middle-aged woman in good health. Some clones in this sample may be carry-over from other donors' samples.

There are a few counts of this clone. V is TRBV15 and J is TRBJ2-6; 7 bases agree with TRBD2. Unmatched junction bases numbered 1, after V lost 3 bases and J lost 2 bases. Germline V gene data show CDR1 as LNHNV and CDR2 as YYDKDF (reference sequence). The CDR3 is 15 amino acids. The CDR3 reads CATSRGGTGANVLTF. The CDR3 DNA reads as TGTGCCACCAGCAGGGGAGGGACTGGGGCCAACGTCCTGACTTTC.

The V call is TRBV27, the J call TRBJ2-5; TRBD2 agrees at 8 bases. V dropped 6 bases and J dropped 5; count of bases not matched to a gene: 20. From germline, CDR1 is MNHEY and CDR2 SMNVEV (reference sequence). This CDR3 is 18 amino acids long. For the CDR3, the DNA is TGTGCCAGCAGCCGGGGCACCCGACTAGCGCTATCTGGGGAGACCCAGTACTTC. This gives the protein CASSRGTRLALSGETQYF.

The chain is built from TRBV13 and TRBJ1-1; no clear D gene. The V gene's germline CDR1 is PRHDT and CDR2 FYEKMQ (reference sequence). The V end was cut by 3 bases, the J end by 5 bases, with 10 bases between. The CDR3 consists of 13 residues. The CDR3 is CASSLEGWTEAFF. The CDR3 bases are TGTGCCAGCAGCTTGGAAGGATGGACTGAAGCTTTCTTT.

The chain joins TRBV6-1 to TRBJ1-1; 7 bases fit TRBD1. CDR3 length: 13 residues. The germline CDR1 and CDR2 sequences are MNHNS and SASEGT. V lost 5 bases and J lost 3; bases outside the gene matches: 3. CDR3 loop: CASSNTGDTEAFF. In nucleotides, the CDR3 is TGTGCCAGCAGTAATACAGGGGACACTGAAGCTTTCTTT.

CDR3 region: CASSLMGELFF. In nucleotides, the CDR3 is TGTGCCAGCAGCTTAATGGGGGAGCTGTTTTTT. This rearrangement joins TRBV7-2 to TRBJ2-2; D call uncertain. V was cut by 2 bases and J by 8 bases, with 3 bases left in between. This CDR3 is 11 amino acids long. Germline loops: CDR1 SGHTA, CDR2 FQGNSA.

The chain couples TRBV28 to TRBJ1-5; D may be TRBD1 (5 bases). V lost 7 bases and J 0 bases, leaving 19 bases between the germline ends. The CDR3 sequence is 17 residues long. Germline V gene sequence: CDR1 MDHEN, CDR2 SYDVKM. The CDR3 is CASKAVLGVYSNQPQHF. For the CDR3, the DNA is TGTGCCAGCAAAGCAGTTTTAGGGGTTTATAGCAATCAGCCCCAGCATTTT.

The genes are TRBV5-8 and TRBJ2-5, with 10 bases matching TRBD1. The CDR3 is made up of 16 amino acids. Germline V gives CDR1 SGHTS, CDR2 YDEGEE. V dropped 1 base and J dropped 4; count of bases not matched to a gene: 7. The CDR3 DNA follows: TGTGCCAGCAGCTTGACAAGGACAGGGGGGGTAGAGACCCAGTACTTC. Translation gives CASSLTRTGGVETQYF.

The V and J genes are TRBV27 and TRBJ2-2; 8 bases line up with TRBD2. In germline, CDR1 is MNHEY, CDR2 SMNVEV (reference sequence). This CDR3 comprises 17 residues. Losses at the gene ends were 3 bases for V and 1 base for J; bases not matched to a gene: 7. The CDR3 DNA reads TGTGCCAGCAGTTTCGCCATAACTAGCGGGAACACCGGGGAGCTGTTTTTT. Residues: CASSFAITSGNTGELFF.

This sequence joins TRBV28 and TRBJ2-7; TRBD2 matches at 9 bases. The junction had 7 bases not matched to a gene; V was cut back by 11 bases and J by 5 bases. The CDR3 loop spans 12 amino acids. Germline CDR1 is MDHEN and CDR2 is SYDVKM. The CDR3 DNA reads TGTGCCGCGGGAGGGGTCATAGACGAGCAGTACTTC. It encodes CAAGGVIDEQYF. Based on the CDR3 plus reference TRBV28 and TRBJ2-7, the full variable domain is DVKVTQSSRYLVKRTGEKVFLECVQDMDHENMFWYRQDPGLGLRLIYFSYDVKMKEKGDIPEGYSVSREKKERFSLILESASTNQTSMYLCAAGGVIDEQYFGPGTRLTVT.

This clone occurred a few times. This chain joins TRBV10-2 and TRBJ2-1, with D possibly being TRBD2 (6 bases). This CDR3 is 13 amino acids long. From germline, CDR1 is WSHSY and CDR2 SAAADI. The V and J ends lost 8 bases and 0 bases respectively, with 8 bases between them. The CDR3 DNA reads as TGCGCCAGCGGGAGGACCTCCTACAATGAGCAGTTCTTC. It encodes CASGRTSYNEQFF.

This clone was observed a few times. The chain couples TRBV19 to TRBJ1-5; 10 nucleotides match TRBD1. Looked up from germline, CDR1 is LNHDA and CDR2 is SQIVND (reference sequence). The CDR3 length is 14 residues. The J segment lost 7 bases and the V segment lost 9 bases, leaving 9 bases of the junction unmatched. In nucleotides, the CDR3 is TGTGCCAGCACTTCCGGGACAGGGGAACAGCCCCAGCATTTT. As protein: CASTSGTGEQPQHF.